The sequence of this T cell receptor (beta chain) was determined in a study of blood T cell repertoires in COVID-19. Study summary: The origin of the acute and convalescent COVID-19 samples was the United States, Italy and Spain.

Original handling: Cell counts per sample came from amplifying reference gene primers. This table comes from immunoSEQ multiplex PCR, and its TCRdb copy is limited to in-frame clones, with some not included. The V and J calls and clone size are taken from that table; D and trimming were inferred from the DNA. The table shows 130,000 or so clones, with around 87% occurring only once. Sample: peripheral blood. The TCR comes from a man between 70 and 80 years old with active COVID-19.

As DNA, the CDR3 is TGTGCCACCAGTAGAGGACACAGCTCCTACAATGAGCAGTTCTTC. This gives the protein CATSRGHSSYNEQFF. The chain joins TRBV24-1 to TRBJ2-1, with D maybe TRBD1 (5 bases). CDR1 is KGHDR, CDR2 SFDVKD, per germline. This CDR3 has 15 amino acids. The V and J ends lost 6 bases and 0 bases respectively, with 11 bases between them.